Each of the 10 T cell receptor beta chains below was sequenced from the same sample in a study of OX40 agonist ivuxolimab in advanced cancers. Libraries were prepared through the immunoSEQ multiplex PCR assay. As stored in TCRdb, this immuneACCESS dataset retains in-frame rearrangements with V and J assigned. A fraction of the clones does not appear; measured against another copy, unresolved V genes explain less than half of the discrepancy, and the remainder lacks a known reason. The sample table records tens of thousands of clones; approximately 86% of these occur just once. The top ten constitute approximately 2% of the sample. The material sequenced was CD4+ or CD8+ T cells sorted from blood, taken in a trial of the OX40 agonist ivuxolimab. These TCRs come from an adult with an advanced solid tumor such as melanoma, head and neck, liver or kidney cancer.

This clone was recorded once. J is TRBJ1-4 and V is TRBV9; tentatively, D is TRBD1 (6 bases). From germline, CDR1 is SGDLS and CDR2 YYNGEE. There are 16 residues in the CDR3. V gave up 4 bases and J gave up 4 bases, with 17 bases separating them. CDR3 in DNA: TGTGCCAGCAGCCTCCGGGCGGGGGCCGTTAATGAAAAACTGTTTTTT. Its protein product is CASSLRAGAVNEKLFF. Based on the CDR3 plus reference TRBV9 and TRBJ1-4, the full variable domain is DSGVTQTPKHLITATGQRVTLRCSPRSGDLSVYWYQQSLDQGLQFLIQYYNGEERAKGNILERFSAQQFPDLHSELNLSSLELGDSALYFCASSLRAGAVNEKLFFGSGTQLSVL.

The V and J genes are TRBV6-5 and TRBJ1-2; TRBD1 matches 7 bases. Germline lookup yields CDR1 MNHEY and CDR2 SVGAGI. The J segment lost 0 bases and the V segment lost 6 bases, leaving 4 bases of the junction unmatched. The CDR3 consists of 14 residues. The CDR3 reads CASSLGTANYGYTF. The DNA of the CDR3 is TGTGCCAGCAGCCTCGGGACAGCTAACTATGGCTACACCTTC.

This chain joins TRBV6-1 and TRBJ2-7, with TRBD1 matching over 8 bases. V gave up 10 bases and J gave up 1 base; unmatched junction bases: 6. The CDR3 has 13 amino acids. Germline V gene lookup returns CDR1 MNHNS and CDR2 SASEGT. This CDR3 is CATRQGPSYEQYF. CDR3 nucleotide sequence: TGTGCCACCCGACAGGGGCCGTCCTACGAGCAGTACTTC.

This clone was found a few times. The chain recombines TRBV4-3 with TRBJ1-3; D uncertain. The CDR3 is 16 amino acids. CDR1 and CDR2 from the germline V gene are LGHNA and YSLEER. Trimming cost V 0 bases and J 0 bases, with 9 bases left between them. For the CDR3, the DNA is TGCGCCAGCAGCCAAGAACCAGCACACTCTGGAAACACCATATATTTT. Its protein product is CASSQEPAHSGNTIYF.

The CDR3 here is CARSLEQVGTEAFF. DNA of the CDR3: TGTGCCAGAAGCTTGGAACAGGTCGGCACTGAAGCTTTCTTT. The J gene is TRBJ1-1, the V gene TRBV5-3, with D possibly TRBD1 on 5 matching bases. TRBV5-3 is treated as an ORF (open reading frame) with a function not yet certain. The germline V and J ends were trimmed by 0 bases and 4 bases, with 10 bases remaining between them. CDR3 length: 14 amino acids.

This clone was seen a handful of times. The chain recombines TRBV7-3 with TRBJ1-1, with 7 bases aligning to TRBD1. The V and J ends lost 5 bases and 5 bases, in that order; junction bases with no gene match: 5. Germline CDR1 is SGHTA and CDR2 is FQGTGA. The CDR3 totals 13 residues. The CDR3 spells CASSAQGTTEAFF. The CDR3 DNA is TGTGCCAGCAGCGCACAGGGGACGACTGAAGCTTTCTTT.

CDR3 nucleotide sequence: TGTGCCAGCAGACCGTCGGGTCCAGATACGCAGTATTTT. Residues: CASRPSGPDTQYF. The V and J genes are TRBV27 and TRBJ2-3; D is uncertain. Trimming pared 6 bases from V and 4 bases from J, leaving 11 bases between. This CDR3 contains 13 residues. Germline V lookup: CDR1 MNHEY, CDR2 SMNVEV (reference sequence).

The genes are TRBV27 and TRBJ1-2; possible D gene TRBD1, 5 bases. The V gene's germline CDR1 is MNHEY and CDR2 SMNVEV (reference sequence). The ends were cut back, 6 bases at V and 1 base at J, with 15 bases in the middle. The CDR3 sequence is 15 residues long. The CDR3 spells CASSPGYPLNYGYTF. CDR3 nucleotides: TGTGCCAGCAGCCCAGGGTATCCCCTTAACTATGGCTACACCTTC.

The CDR3 nucleotides read TGTGCCAGCAGCTTAAGAGGGGAGTCGGGGGAGCTGTTTTTT. Residues: CASSLRGESGELFF. The V call is TRBV7-9, the J call TRBJ2-2; D possibly uses TRBD1 or TRBD2 (5 bases each). From germline, CDR1 is SEHNR and CDR2 FQNEAQ (reference sequence). V lost 2 bases and J 8 bases, leaving 12 bases between the germline ends. There are 14 residues in the CDR3. Based on the CDR3 plus reference TRBV7-9 and TRBJ2-2, the full variable domain is DTGVSQNPRHKITKRGQNVTFRCDPISEHNRLYWYRQTLGQGPEFLTYFQNEAQLEKSRLLSDRFSAERPKGSFSTLEIQRTEQGDSAMYLCASSLRGESGELFFGEGSRLTVL.

The rearrangement uses TRBV28 and TRBJ2-4; 10 bases line up with TRBD1. This CDR3 is 16 amino acids long. Trimming cost V 4 bases and J 7 bases; bases outside gene matches: 10. Germline CDR1 reads MDHEN; CDR2 reads SYDVKM. CDR3 in amino acids: CASSSRQGAVFNIQYF. CDR3 DNA sequence: TGTGCCAGCAGTTCGCGACAGGGGGCGGTGTTTAACATTCAGTACTTC.